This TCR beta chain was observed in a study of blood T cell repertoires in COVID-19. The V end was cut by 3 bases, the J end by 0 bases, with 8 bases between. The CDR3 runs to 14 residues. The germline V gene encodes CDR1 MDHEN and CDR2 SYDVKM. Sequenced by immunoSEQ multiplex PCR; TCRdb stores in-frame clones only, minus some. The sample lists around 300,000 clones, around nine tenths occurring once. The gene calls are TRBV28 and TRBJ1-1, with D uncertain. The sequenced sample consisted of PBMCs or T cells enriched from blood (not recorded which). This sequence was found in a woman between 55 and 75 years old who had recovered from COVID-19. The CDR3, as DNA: TGTGCCAGCAGTTTTGAGGGCTTGAACACTGAAGCTTTCTTT. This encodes CASSFEGLNTEAFF.